This T cell receptor beta chain came from a study of cytomegalovirus exposure and HLA in healthy donors. At the level of the study: A prior analysis found about 110 million unique TCR beta sequences from about 179 million T cells.

In regard to this clone: Its cognate antigen is unknown.

The CDR3 covers 15 residues. Germline V gene lookup returns CDR1 SGHNT and CDR2 YYREEE (reference sequence). V shed 1 base and J shed 5 bases, with 13 bases lying between them. With 60 Vbeta and 13 Jbeta primers, the PCR was carried out. The assay was immunoSEQ multiplex PCR, and TCRdb's table has in-frame clones only and misses some. The table has 110,000 to 150,000 clones, 75% seen once; the top ten hold 6% to 8.5%. General study points: Later analysis suggested most CMV-associated TCR beta chains were HLA-restricted.

Material for sequencing was PBMCs. This TCR was recovered from a man aged 30-40 years in good health and CMV-seronegative. This chain links TRBV5-4 with TRBJ2-1, with D perhaps TRBD1 (6 bases). CDR3 amino acids: CASSLRQGNHNEQFF. Written as DNA, the CDR3 is TGTGCCAGCAGCTTGAGGCAGGGGAACCACAATGAGCAGTTCTTC.